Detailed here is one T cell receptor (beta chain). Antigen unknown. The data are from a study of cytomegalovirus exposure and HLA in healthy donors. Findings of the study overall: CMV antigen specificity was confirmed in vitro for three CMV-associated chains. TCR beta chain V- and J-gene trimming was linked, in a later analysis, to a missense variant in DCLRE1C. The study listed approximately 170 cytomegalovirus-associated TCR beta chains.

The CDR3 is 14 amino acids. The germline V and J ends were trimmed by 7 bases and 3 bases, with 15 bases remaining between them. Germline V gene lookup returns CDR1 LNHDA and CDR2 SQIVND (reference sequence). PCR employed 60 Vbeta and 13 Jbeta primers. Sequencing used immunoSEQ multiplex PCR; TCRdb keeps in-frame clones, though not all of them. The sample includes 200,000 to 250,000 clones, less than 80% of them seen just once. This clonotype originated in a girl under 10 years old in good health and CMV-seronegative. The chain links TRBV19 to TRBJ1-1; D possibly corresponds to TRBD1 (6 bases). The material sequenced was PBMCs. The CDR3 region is CASTTDSGYTEAFF. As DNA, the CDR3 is TGTGCCAGTACTACGGACAGCGGATACACTGAAGCTTTCTTT.